This T cell receptor beta chain was obtained from a study of blood T cell repertoires in COVID-19. Assay used: immunoSEQ multiplex PCR; TCRdb lists only in-frame clones, some missing. The sample has 380,000 or so clones, 70% to 85% seen once; the top ten hold more than 1%. CDR3 length: 15 residues. V lost 8 bases and J lost 1; bases outside the gene matches: 10. CDR1 and CDR2 (germline): SNHLY, FYNNEI. The sequence derives from a human donor with acute or convalescent COVID-19. The donor label of this sample is uncertain. V gene TRBV2 combines with J gene TRBJ1-1; 7 nucleotides match TRBD1. The sequencing sample was made of peripheral blood. The CDR3 region is CASGDSDRKNTEAFF. CDR3 bases: TGTGCCAGCGGGGACAGCGATCGAAAGAACACTGAAGCTTTCTTT.